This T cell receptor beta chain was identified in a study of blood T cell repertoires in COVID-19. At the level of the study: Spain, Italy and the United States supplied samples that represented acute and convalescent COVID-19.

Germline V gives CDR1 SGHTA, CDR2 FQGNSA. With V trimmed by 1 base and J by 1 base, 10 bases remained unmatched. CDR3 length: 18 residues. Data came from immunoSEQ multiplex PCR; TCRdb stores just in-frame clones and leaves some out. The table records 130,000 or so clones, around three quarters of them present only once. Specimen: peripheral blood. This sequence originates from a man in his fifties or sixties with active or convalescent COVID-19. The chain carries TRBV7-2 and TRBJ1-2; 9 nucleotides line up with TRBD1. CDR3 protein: CASSLVGGDRALNYGYTF. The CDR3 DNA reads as TGTGCCAGCAGCTTAGTAGGAGGGGACAGGGCCCTTAACTATGGCTACACCTTC.